The 25 T cell receptor beta chains below were found in one sample sequenced in a study of identifying expanded T cells in peripheral blood. Some clones are missing from TCRdb's copy, which holds only in-frame ones; the method was immunoSEQ multiplex PCR. The sample contains around 70,000 clones, around 90% of which appear only once. Sequenced sample: blood. The receptors derive from a person aged 18 to 70 in good health.

The gene calls are TRBV7-8 and TRBJ2-4, with D possibly being TRBD2 (6 bases). Germline lookup yields CDR1 SGHVS and CDR2 FQNEAQ. The CDR3 spans 19 residues. V was pared by 1 base and J by 0 bases, with 19 bases between. The CDR3 protein is CASSLERGGLVLAKNIQYF. The CDR3 nucleotides read TGTGCCAGCAGCTTAGAGCGAGGAGGGCTAGTTCTAGCCAAAAACATTCAGTACTTC.

The chain links TRBV18 to TRBJ1-1, with D tentatively TRBD1 (6 bases). The CDR3 totals 14 residues. V was shortened by 3 bases and J by 5 bases, with 13 bases between the two germline ends. The germline V gene has CDR1 KGHSH and CDR2 LQKENI. This chain's CDR3 is CASSPTGWGTEAFF. CDR3 nucleotides: TGTGCCAGCTCACCTACAGGGTGGGGTACTGAAGCTTTCTTT.

The rearrangement uses TRBV30 and TRBJ1-2, with D hard to call. The germline V gene encodes CDR1 GTSNPN and CDR2 SVGIG (reference sequence). The V gene lost 0 bases and the J gene lost 6 bases, with 14 bases spanning the gap. This CDR3 is 14 amino acids long. The CDR3 DNA reads as TGTGCCTGGAGTGTATCTATCCCCCGGAATGGCTACACCTTC. Its translation is CAWSVSIPRNGYTF.

The chain is built from TRBV5-1 and TRBJ1-3, with 11 bases aligning to TRBD1. V lost 0 bases to trimming and J lost 4 bases; unmatched junction nucleotides: 3. There are 16 residues in the CDR3. Germline V CDR1 and CDR2: SGHRS, YFSETQ. The CDR3 coding sequence is TGCGCCAGCAGCTTGGGGACAGGGGGCAGAGGAAACACCATATATTTT. It specifies CASSLGTGGRGNTIYF.

V is TRBV21-1 and J is TRBJ2-3; the table gives TRBD1 as D, unverified against the DNA. TRBV21-1 is a pseudogene locus. The CDR3 contains 15 residues. As DNA, the CDR3 is TGTGCCAGCGGACCCTTCACAGGGGGCACAGATACGCAGTATTTT. It yields the protein CASGPFTGGTDTQYF.

The chain combines TRBV6-1 with TRBJ2-6, with unresolved D. V lost 8 bases to trimming and J lost 0 bases, with 5 bases between them. Germline-derived CDR1 and CDR2 are MNHNS and SASEGT. The CDR3 is 13 amino acids. The CDR3 coding sequence is TGTGCCAGCGAGATCTCTGGGGCCAACGTCCTGACTTTC. Encoded protein: CASEISGANVLTF.

The chain uses TRBV28 and TRBJ1-2; TRBD1 matches at 9 bases. This CDR3 comprises 15 residues. Germline V gene data show CDR1 as MDHEN and CDR2 as SYDVKM. Trimming at V came to 6 bases and at J to 6 bases, leaving 11 bases not matched to a gene. The CDR3 region is CASSRGQGNVDGYTF. The CDR3 coding sequence is TGTGCCAGCAGCCGTGGACAGGGGAATGTGGATGGCTACACCTTC.

The CDR3 region has the DNA TGTGCCAGCAGTTACGTGGGGGCTTCCGAAAAACTGTTTTTT. This translates into CASSYVGASEKLFF. V gene TRBV6-6 combines with J gene TRBJ1-4; the D gene is possibly TRBD1 (6 bases). The ends were cut back, 2 bases at V and 8 bases at J, with 12 bases in the middle. CDR3 size: 14 residues. Germline CDR1 reads MNHNY; CDR2 reads SVGAGI (reference sequence).

This rearrangement joins TRBV4-1 to TRBJ2-3, with 7 bases identical to TRBD1. Losses at the gene ends were 1 base for V and 5 bases for J; bases not matched to a gene: 12. The CDR3 consists of 17 residues. Germline V CDR1 and CDR2: MGHRA, YSYEKL. CDR3 DNA: TGCGCCAGCAGCCAAGCCCGGACAGGACCGGGTGGAGATACGCAGTATTTT. Amino acid sequence: CASSQARTGPGGDTQYF.

The chain joins TRBV5-8 to TRBJ2-1, with 10 bases fitting TRBD1. Germline V gene data show CDR1 as SGHTS and CDR2 as YDEGEE. The CDR3 length is 15 residues. The J segment lost 2 bases and the V segment lost 3 bases, leaving 2 bases of the junction unmatched. The CDR3: CASSSGQGTYNEQFF. The CDR3 nucleotides are TGTGCCAGCAGCTCGGGACAGGGGACCTACAATGAGCAGTTCTTC. The whole variable domain, filled in from reference TRBV5-8 and TRBJ2-1, reads EAGVTQSPTHLIKTRGQQATLRCSPISGHTSVYWYQQALGLGLQFLLWYDEGEERNRGNFPPRFSGRQFPNYSSELNVNALELEDSALYLCASSSGQGTYNEQFFGPGTRLTVL.

The V gene is TRBV7-2, the J gene TRBJ1-1; weak D call: TRBD1 (5 bases). Trimming took 4 bases from V and 11 from J, leaving 17 bases between them. CDR3 length equals 13 residues. Germline V CDR1 and CDR2: SGHTA, FQGNSA. The CDR3 DNA sequence: TGTGCCAGCAGCTATGAGGACACCGGAGGGGCTTTCTTT. It translates to CASSYEDTGGAFF.

The chain combines TRBV28 with TRBJ1-3; weak D call: TRBD1 (5 bases). The germline V gene encodes CDR1 MDHEN and CDR2 SYDVKM. CDR3 length: 17 residues. V was cut by 6 bases and J by 0 bases, with 18 bases left in between. The CDR3 spells CASSLGPAGGSGNTIYF. The CDR3 DNA sequence: TGTGCCAGCAGCCTGGGGCCAGCGGGAGGCTCTGGAAACACCATATATTTT.

This clone is a singleton in its sample. J is TRBJ2-1 and V is TRBV28; tentatively, D is TRBD2 (5 bases). The germline V gene has CDR1 MDHEN and CDR2 SYDVKM. With 3 bases removed from V and 2 bases from J, the gap between germline ends came to 8 bases. The CDR3 consists of 14 residues. This CDR3 reads CASSFQRTYNEQFF. CDR3 DNA: TGTGCCAGCAGTTTTCAGCGGACCTACAATGAGCAGTTCTTC.

The V call is TRBV6-6, the J call TRBJ1-5, with D possibly matching TRBD1 (5 bases). The CDR3 spans 16 residues. V lost 10 bases and J 5 bases, leaving 24 bases between the germline ends. In germline, CDR1 is MNHNY, CDR2 SVGAGI (reference sequence). CDR3 region: CATVPGTIGLDQPQHF. The CDR3 DNA is TGTGCCACCGTCCCTGGGACTATCGGACTGGATCAGCCCCAGCATTTT.

J is TRBJ1-1 and V is TRBV19; TRBD1 aligns across 8 bases. The V segment lost 6 bases and the J segment 1 base; nucleotides outside the gene matches: 7. Germline V gene sequence: CDR1 LNHDA, CDR2 SQIVND (reference sequence). This CDR3 region has 15 residues. The CDR3 region is CASRRQGAENTEAFF. In DNA, the CDR3 is TGTGCCAGTAGGCGGCAGGGGGCGGAGAACACTGAAGCTTTCTTT. The complete variable domain, with remaining parts taken from reference TRBV19 and TRBJ1-1, reads DGGITQSPKYLFRKEGQNVTLSCEQNLNHDAMYWYRQDPGQGLRLIYYSQIVNDFQKGDIAEGYSVSREKKESFPLTVTSAQKNPTAFYLCASRRQGAENTEAFFGQGTRLTVV.

The V call is TRBV30, the J call TRBJ2-1; 7 nucleotides align to TRBD2. V was pared by 2 bases and J by 4 bases, with 5 bases of the junction left unmatched. Germline CDR1 GTSNPN, CDR2 SVGIG (reference sequence). CDR3 length: 14 residues. The CDR3 DNA is TGTGCCTGGAGTTGGGGGGGGTCATACAATGAGCAGTTCTTC. Its protein product is CAWSWGGSYNEQFF.

The rearrangement links TRBV6-6 to TRBJ2-2; D call uncertain. Germline V lookup: CDR1 MNHNY, CDR2 SVGAGI (reference sequence). V was clipped by 5 bases and J by 2 bases, with 6 bases between them. The CDR3 runs to 13 residues. The chain's CDR3 is CASSTANTGELFF. CDR3 nucleotides: TGTGCCAGCAGTACTGCAAACACCGGGGAGCTGTTTTTT.

The rearrangement joins TRBV28 to TRBJ2-6; D uncertain. V was pared by 2 bases and J by 0 bases, with 5 bases between. CDR3 length: 15 amino acids. Germline CDR1 reads MDHEN; CDR2 reads SYDVKM. CDR3 residues: CASSLILSGANVLTF. The CDR3, as DNA: TGTGCCAGCAGTTTAATCCTCTCTGGGGCCAACGTCCTGACTTTC.

V gene TRBV5-1 combines with J gene TRBJ2-3; tentatively, D is TRBD1 or TRBD2 (6 bases each). With 4 bases removed from V and 5 bases from J, the gap between germline ends came to 17 bases. CDR1 and CDR2 (germline): SGHRS, YFSETQ. This CDR3 has 15 amino acids. The CDR3 DNA follows: TGCGCCAGCAGCCCCCGGGGGCTACAGGGAGATACGCAGTATTTT. Its protein is CASSPRGLQGDTQYF.

The rearrangement joins TRBV7-6 to TRBJ2-1, with 10 bases that match TRBD2. The CDR3 covers 17 residues. The germline gives CDR1 SGHVS, CDR2 FNYEAQ. V gave up 2 bases and J gave up 0 bases; unmatched junction bases: 4. The CDR3 DNA reads TGTGCCAGCAGCTTATACACTAGCGGGAACTCCTACAATGAGCAGTTCTTC. Translating it yields CASSLYTSGNSYNEQFF.

This clone occurred a few times. The chain combines TRBV20-1 with TRBJ2-5; 8 bases are shared with TRBD2. The germline V gene has CDR1 DFQATT and CDR2 SNEGSKA (reference sequence). The junction had 2 bases not matched to a gene; V was cut back by 7 bases and J by 4 bases. This CDR3 region has 11 residues. The CDR3 bases are TGCAGTGTAGCGGGAAGAGAGACCCAGTACTTC. Protein: CSVAGRETQYF.

J is TRBJ2-7 and V is TRBV13; D assignment may be TRBD1 or TRBD2 (7 bases each). V dropped 5 bases and J dropped 0 bases, with 14 bases sitting between them. Germline-derived CDR1 and CDR2 are PRHDT and FYEKMQ (reference sequence). This CDR3 has 15 amino acids. The chain's CDR3 is CASSVTRGGSYEQYF. CDR3 DNA sequence: TGTGCCAGCAGCGTCACCAGGGGGGGCTCCTACGAGCAGTACTTC.

The rearrangement joins TRBV29-1 to TRBJ2-1; TRBD1 is a possible D gene (6 bases). The V and J ends lost 3 bases and 2 bases respectively, with 8 bases between them. The V gene's germline CDR1 is SQVTM and CDR2 ANQGSEA. The CDR3 is made up of 13 amino acids. This CDR3 reads CSVEGATYNEQFF. CDR3 in DNA: TGCAGCGTTGAGGGGGCTACCTACAATGAGCAGTTCTTC.

Here the CDR3 reads CASRTIRQGRNGYTF. The DNA for the CDR3 is TGTGCCAGCCGGACTATTAGACAGGGGAGGAATGGCTACACCTTC. This chain uses TRBV21-1 with TRBJ1-2; no DNA check was done on the table's D call, TRBD1. TRBV21-1 counts as a pseudogene. This CDR3 has 15 amino acids.

This chain uses TRBV5-5 with TRBJ1-5; 7 nucleotides line up with TRBD1. The ends lost 0 bases at V and 0 bases at J; junction bases unmatched: 6. Germline CDR1 and CDR2: SGHKS and YYEKEE (reference sequence). CDR3 length equals 17 residues. This CDR3 reads CASSLGDSLISNQPQHF. CDR3 DNA sequence: TGTGCCAGCAGCTTGGGGGACAGCTTGATTAGCAATCAGCCCCAGCATTTT.